This T cell receptor beta chain was captured by sequencing in a study of blood T cell repertoires in COVID-19. In the study overall: COVID-19 samples, acute and convalescent, were from the United States, Italy and Spain.

Libraries were prepared by immunoSEQ multiplex PCR; TCRdb keeps only in-frame clonotypes and omits some of them. The data contain around 120,000 clones, roughly 69% of them singletons. This CDR3 has 15 amino acids. V lost 0 bases to trimming and J lost 1 base, with 13 bases between them. Germline V CDR1 and CDR2: GTSNPN, SVGIG (reference sequence). The chain recombines TRBV30 with TRBJ2-7; D gene uncertain. Source material: peripheral blood. The sequence came from a woman aged 70 to 79 with acute or convalescent COVID-19. CDR3 amino acids: CAWSVGTVHSYEQYF. CDR3 sequence (DNA): TGTGCCTGGAGTGTTGGTACAGTTCATTCCTACGAGCAGTACTTC.